The rows below give T cell receptor beta chains drawn from one sample of a study of cytomegalovirus exposure and HLA in healthy donors. Assay used: immunoSEQ multiplex PCR; TCRdb lists only in-frame clones, some missing. In the table there are roughly 150,000 clones, 80% of which are singletons. Sequencing was carried out using PBMCs. These receptors came from a man aged 30 to 39 in good health and CMV-seronegative. The CDR3 runs from the conserved cysteine through the conserved F or W. D genes are given only for firm matches. Part of the rows lack a size; the others show once, few, many or a class for expanded clones.

CDR3 DNA,CDR3 protein,V gene,J gene,D gene,clone size
TGTGCCTGGAGTGTAAGACTAGCGGGAGGCGGTGAGCAGTTCTTC,CAWSVRLAGGGEQFF,TRBV30,TRBJ2-1,TRBD2,.
TGTGCCAGCCACTCGACTAGCGGGAGCACAGATACGCAGTATTTT,CASHSTSGSTDTQYF,TRBV6-1,TRBJ2-3,TRBD2,large
TGTGCCAGCAGTCTAGCGGGAGTCCCCTACGAGCAGTACTTC,CASSLAGVPYEQYF,TRBV27,TRBJ2-7,TRBD2,.
TGTGCCAGCACCGAAAGGAGGAATGGGGATGAGCAGTTCTTC,CASTERRNGDEQFF,TRBV27,TRBJ2-1,.,once
TGTGCCAGCAGCGTTGGGACAAACAATGAGCAGTTCTTC,CASSVGTNNEQFF,TRBV5-6,TRBJ2-1,.,.
TGTGCCAGCAGCTATGACAGGGGGAACATTCAGTACTTC,CASSYDRGNIQYF,TRBV7-2,TRBJ2-4,TRBD1,once
TGTGCCAGCAGTGTGACAGGGGGCGCAGATTATGGCTACACCTTC,CASSVTGGADYGYTF,TRBV28,TRBJ1-2,TRBD1,.
TGTGCCAGCAGCTCCGGACTAGCGGGATTAGTGTTGATACACACAGATACGCAGTATTTT,CASSSGLAGLVLIHTDTQYF,TRBV7-6,TRBJ2-3,TRBD2,.
TGTGCCAGCAGCTATAGCGGGACAGGGGGAGACGAAGCTTTCTTT,CASSYSGTGGDEAFF,TRBV27,TRBJ1-1,TRBD1,.
TGTGCCAGTATAGACGGAATGGCGGGAATACGGGGGGAGCTGTTTTTT,CASIDGMAGIRGELFF,TRBV19,TRBJ2-2,.,.
TGTGCCAGCAGCGTGTTGGTGACAGGGGGCAAGGCTTTCTTT,CASSVLVTGGKAFF,TRBV11-2,TRBJ1-1,TRBD1,once
TGTGCCAGCAGAGAGACTAGCGGGAGTTACGAGCAGTACTTC,CASRETSGSYEQYF,TRBV6-1,TRBJ2-7,TRBD2,few
TGTGCCAGCAGTTCCAGCCTAGGTGAAGCTTTCTTT,CASSSSLGEAFF,TRBV28,TRBJ1-1,.,few
TGTGCCAGCAGTCCAGCGGGACCGCGTGAAGAGCAGTACTTC,CASSPAGPREEQYF,TRBV27,TRBJ2-7,TRBD2,.
TGCGCCAGCAGCTTGGTCGGCGGGGAGCTGTTTTTT,CASSLVGGELFF,TRBV5-1,TRBJ2-2,.,.
TGTGCCAGCTCACCAAGAGGGGGATACACTGAAGCTTTCTTT,CASSPRGGYTEAFF,TRBV18,TRBJ1-1,.,.
TGTGCCAGCAGTTACTCGCCGGACAGGTCACCCCTCCACTTT,CASSYSPDRSPLHF,TRBV6-5,TRBJ1-6,TRBD1,.
TGTGCCAGCAGCTACGGGACAGGGGGGTATGAGCAGTTCTTC,CASSYGTGGYEQFF,TRBV7-9,TRBJ2-1,TRBD1,.
TGTGCCAGCAGCGCACTAGCGGGAGAGGGAGAGACCCAGTACTTC,CASSALAGEGETQYF,TRBV9,TRBJ2-5,TRBD2,.
TGTGCCAGCAGCGTGGGGACAGAGGGAGAGACCCAGTACTTC,CASSVGTEGETQYF,TRBV28,TRBJ2-5,TRBD1,.
TGTGCCAGCAGTTACTCGATGGCGGGAAACTACGAGCAGTACTTC,CASSYSMAGNYEQYF,TRBV6-5,TRBJ2-7,.,.
TGCAGCGTTGGAAGACAGGGAGGCGAGACCCAGTACTTC,CSVGRQGGETQYF,TRBV29-1,TRBJ2-5,.,.
TGTGCCTGGAGTTCGGGGGGGCGGGAGCCCCAGCATTTT,CAWSSGGREPQHF,TRBV30,TRBJ1-5,.,.
TGTGCCAGTAGTATATTAGCGGGGCCCTACGAGCAGTACTTC,CASSILAGPYEQYF,TRBV19,TRBJ2-7,TRBD2,.
TGCAGCGTTGAAGGGGACAGAACCGCCACCGGGGAGCTGTTTTTT,CSVEGDRTATGELFF,TRBV29-1,TRBJ2-2,TRBD1,.
TGTGCCAGCAGCACTCTGGGCGTGTGGGAGCAGTACTTC,CASSTLGVWEQYF,TRBV6-5,TRBJ2-7,.,once
TGTGCCAGCAGCCGCCCGGGGGGCTCTACTGAAGCTTTCTTT,CASSRPGGSTEAFF,TRBV11-2,TRBJ1-1,.,.
TGTGCCAGCAGCTTGTGGGGGCGGAGAAAATACAATGAGCAGTTCTTC,CASSLWGRRKYNEQFF,TRBV5-8,TRBJ2-1,.,.
TGTGCCAGCAGTCCTACCGACGGGACAGGGCTGGACGAGCAGTACTTC,CASSPTDGTGLDEQYF,TRBV27,TRBJ2-7,TRBD1,.
TGTGCCAGCAGCCCGGACGGGAGGTCCCTTTTTGATGAGCAGTTCTTC,CASSPDGRSLFDEQFF,TRBV7-2,TRBJ2-1,TRBD2,once
TGTGCCAGCAGCCCCCGACAGGGGAGGTACGGCTACACCTTC,CASSPRQGRYGYTF,TRBV7-9,TRBJ1-2,TRBD1,.